Listed here are 13 T cell receptor beta chains from one sample, sequenced in a study of blood T cell repertoires in COVID-19. Method: immunoSEQ multiplex PCR; TCRdb's copy keeps in-frame clones and lacks some. The table records under 250,000 clones, 70% to 90% of them present only once. The sequenced material came from PBMCs or T cells enriched from blood (not recorded which). The receptor source for this set is a woman aged 45-65 years with acute COVID-19.

The chain links TRBV11-2 to TRBJ2-7; D is possibly TRBD1 (5 bases). The germline CDR1 and CDR2 sequences are SGHAT and FQNNGV. Trimming took off 3 bases at V and 5 bases at J, with 11 bases between the two ends. The CDR3 is 13 amino acids. The CDR3 nucleotides read TGTGCCAGCAGCTTCCGACAGATTGACGAGCAGTACTTC. Its protein is CASSFRQIDEQYF.

V is TRBV6-2 or TRBV6-3 and J is TRBJ1-1; the D gene is possibly TRBD1 (5 bases). V gave up 0 bases and J gave up 2 bases, with 16 bases separating them. Germline-derived CDR1 and CDR2 are MNHEY and SVGEGT. The CDR3 loop spans 17 amino acids. The CDR3 nucleotides read TGTGCCAGCAGTTACTCGTTGGGGGGAGGTAGCAACACTGAAGCTTTCTTT. Translating gives CASSYSLGGGSNTEAFF.

DNA for the CDR3: TGTGCCAGCAGTACTCGACAGAGTGAAGGCTACACCTTC. Its protein is CASSTRQSEGYTF. The chain uses TRBV6-5 and TRBJ1-2; the D gene is possibly TRBD1 (5 bases). V was cut by 5 bases and J by 8 bases, with 15 bases left in between. The germline V gene has CDR1 MNHEY and CDR2 SVGAGI. This CDR3 spans 13 amino acids.

The rearrangement uses TRBV29-1 and TRBJ2-7; D perhaps matches TRBD1 (6 bases). CDR1 and CDR2 from the germline V gene are SQVTM and ANQGSEA. The CDR3 sequence is 11 residues long. The V gene lost 4 bases and the J gene lost 3 bases, with 7 bases spanning the gap. CDR3 bases: TGCAGCGTTGTCAGGGGCTACGAGCAGTACTTC. Translation: CSVVRGYEQYF.

This chain connects TRBV7-8 to TRBJ1-6; D ambiguous. Per germline, CDR1 SGHVS and CDR2 FQNEAQ. V was pared by 5 bases and J by 8 bases, with 7 bases between. The CDR3 runs 12 residues. In DNA form, the CDR3 reads TGTGCCAGCAGCCACCCGGATTCACCCCTCCACTTT. Translating gives CASSHPDSPLHF.

On this clone: The same CDR3 is also encoded by other DNA sequences in this sample. This chain uses TRBV30 with TRBJ2-5; D is unclear. V dropped 0 bases and J dropped 5 bases, with 4 bases sitting between them. This CDR3 is 11 amino acids long. The germline V gene encodes CDR1 GTSNPN and CDR2 SVGIG (reference sequence). CDR3 sequence: CAWSVQETQYF. CDR3 nucleotides: TGTGCCTGGAGTGTACAGGAGACCCAGTACTTC.

The V and J genes are TRBV30 and TRBJ1-2; TRBD1 aligns across 9 bases. This CDR3 spans 15 amino acids. CDR1 and CDR2 from the germline V gene are GTSNPN and SVGIG (reference sequence). The junction had 8 bases not matched to a gene; V was cut back by 3 bases and J by 3 bases. The CDR3 DNA follows: TGTGCCTGGAGAGATTCACAGGGGGCCGACTATGGCTACACCTTC. Amino acid sequence: CAWRDSQGADYGYTF.

The chain has TRBV27 and TRBJ1-4; a weak D match, TRBD1 (5 bases). The germline gives CDR1 MNHEY, CDR2 SMNVEV (reference sequence). Trimming pared 5 bases from V and 6 bases from J, leaving 13 bases between. This CDR3 has 14 amino acids. The CDR3 nucleotides read TGTGCCAGCAGTGGTCGGGGAGGGGATGAAAAACTGTTTTTT. Its protein is CASSGRGGDEKLFF.

The chain has TRBV7-2 and TRBJ2-3; 14 nucleotides agree with TRBD2. Germline V gives CDR1 SGHTA, CDR2 FQGNSA. CDR3 length: 17 residues. V lost 5 bases to trimming and J lost 2 bases; unmatched junction nucleotides: 6. The CDR3 is CASSEGLAGASTDTQYF. The CDR3 DNA is TGTGCCAGCAGCGAGGGACTAGCGGGGGCCTCCACAGATACGCAGTATTTT.

The V call is TRBV21-1, the J call TRBJ1-1; TRBD1 is the table's D call, not checked against the DNA. TRBV21-1 is a listed pseudogene. This CDR3 region has 20 residues. This CDR3 is CASSPNGQSVVRTEWTEAFF. DNA for the CDR3: TGTGCCAGCAGCCCAAACGGACAGTCGGTCGTCCGGACAGAGTGGACTGAAGCTTTCTTT.

V and J are TRBV28 and TRBJ1-3; TRBD1 matches 8 bases. The CDR3 runs 13 residues. CDR1 and CDR2 (germline): MDHEN, SYDVKM. With 8 bases clipped from V and 8 bases from J, the junction kept 8 bases outside the gene matches. CDR3 sequence: CASAGQGGYTIYF. As DNA, the CDR3 is TGTGCCAGCGCTGGACAGGGAGGATACACCATATATTTT.

CDR3 residues: CASSLQELQETQYF. For the CDR3, the DNA is TGTGCCAGCAGTTTACAGGAACTTCAAGAGACCCAGTACTTC. This chain uses TRBV6-2 or TRBV6-3 with TRBJ2-5; TRBD1 is a possible D gene (5 bases). Germline lookup yields CDR1 MNHEY and CDR2 SVGEGT. Deletions cut 4 bases from V and 2 bases from J, with 11 bases between. The length of the CDR3 is 14 residues.

The chain uses TRBV18 and TRBJ1-5, with 7 bases aligning to TRBD1. Per germline, CDR1 KGHSH and CDR2 LQKENI. The CDR3 has 14 residues. The ends lost 2 bases at V and 5 bases at J; junction bases unmatched: 3. This chain's CDR3 is CASSPDRADQPQHF. The DNA for the CDR3 is TGTGCCAGCTCACCAGACAGGGCTGATCAGCCCCAGCATTTT.